Sequencing of this T cell receptor (beta chain) was carried out in a study of cytomegalovirus exposure and HLA in healthy donors. Study results and caveats: The records held CMV serostatus as the only immune exposure information. A later analysis found that most CMV-associated TCR beta chains appeared HLA-restricted. Association of a missense DCLRE1C variant with TCR beta V- and J-gene trimming was reported in a later analysis.

This PCR relied on a set of 60 Vbeta primers and 13 Jbeta primers. Clones were sequenced by immunoSEQ multiplex PCR, and TCRdb holds only the in-frame ones, with some missing. The listing contains 40,000 to 60,000 clones. Remarks on this clone: Its target is not known.

Healthy bone marrow donors made up the cohort. This CDR3 region has 14 residues. V dropped 0 bases and J dropped 4 bases, with 8 bases sitting between them. Germline CDR1 LGHNA, CDR2 YSLEER. The sequence was obtained from a man in his forties in good health and CMV-seropositive. The gene calls are TRBV4-3 and TRBJ2-3; D unresolved. The specimen was PBMCs. In DNA, the CDR3 is TGCGCCAGCAGCCAAGATAACAGAGCAGATACGCAGTATTTT. Its protein is CASSQDNRADTQYF.